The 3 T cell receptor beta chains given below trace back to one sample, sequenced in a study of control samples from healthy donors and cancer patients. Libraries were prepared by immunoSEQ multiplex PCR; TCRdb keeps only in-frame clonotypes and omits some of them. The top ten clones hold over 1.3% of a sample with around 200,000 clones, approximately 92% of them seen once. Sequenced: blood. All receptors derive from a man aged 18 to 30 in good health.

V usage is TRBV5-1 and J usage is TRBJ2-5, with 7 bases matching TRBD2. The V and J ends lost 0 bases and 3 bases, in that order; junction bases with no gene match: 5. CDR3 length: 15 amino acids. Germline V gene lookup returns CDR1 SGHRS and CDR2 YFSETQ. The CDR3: CASSLAGLAEETQYF. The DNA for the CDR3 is TGCGCCAGCAGCTTGGCCGGGCTAGCGGAAGAGACCCAGTACTTC.

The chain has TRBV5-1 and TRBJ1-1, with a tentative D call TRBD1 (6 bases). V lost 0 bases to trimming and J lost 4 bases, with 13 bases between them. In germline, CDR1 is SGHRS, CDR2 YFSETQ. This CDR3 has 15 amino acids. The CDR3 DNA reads TGCGCCAGCAGCTTGGCGGGGGCCGGTATCACTGAAGCTTTCTTT. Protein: CASSLAGAGITEAFF. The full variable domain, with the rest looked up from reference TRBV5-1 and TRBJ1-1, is KAGVTQTPRYLIKTRGQQVTLSCSPISGHRSVSWYQQTPGQGLQFLFEYFSETQRNKGNFPGRFSGRQFSNSRSEMNVSTLELGDSALYLCASSLAGAGITEAFFGQGTRLTVV.

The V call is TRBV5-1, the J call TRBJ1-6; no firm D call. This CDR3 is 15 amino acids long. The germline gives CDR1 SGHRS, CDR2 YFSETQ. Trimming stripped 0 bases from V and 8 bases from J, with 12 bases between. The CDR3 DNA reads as TGCGCCAGCAGCTTGGATGGCCTGTATGATTCACCCCTCCACTTT. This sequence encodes CASSLDGLYDSPLHF.